Listed below are T cell receptor beta chains from one sample, sequenced in a study of blood T cell repertoires in COVID-19. This table comes from immunoSEQ multiplex PCR, and its TCRdb copy is limited to in-frame clones, with some not included. The table shows about 370,000 clones, with approximately 92% occurring only once. Source material: PBMCs or T cells enriched from blood (not recorded which). All receptors derive from a man between 18 and 29 years old who had recovered from COVID-19. CDR3s include the opening cysteine and the closing phenylalanine or tryptophan. The D gene is left open where the match is weak. Size tells how often a clone was seen (once, few, many) or the class of an expanded clone, and some rows leave it out.

cdr3_aa cdr3_nt j_call clone_size v_call d_call
CAGTGLNYGYTF TGTGCCGGGACAGGGTTGAACTATGGCTACACCTTC TRBJ1-2 - TRBV30 TRBD1
CASTEIGQGGEKLFF TGTGCCAGCACCGAAATAGGTCAGGGCGGTGAAAAACTGTTTTTT TRBJ1-4 - TRBV6-5 -
CASAKGDRGQPQHF TGTGCCAGCGCAAAGGGGGACCGCGGTCAGCCCCAGCATTTT TRBJ1-5 - TRBV9 -
CASSVTGDSYNSPLHF TGTGCCAGCAGTGTCACCGGTGATTCCTATAATTCACCCCTCCACTTT TRBJ1-6 - TRBV25-1 -
CASTPGLAGLGTGELFF TGTGCCAGTACTCCCGGACTAGCGGGATTGGGAACCGGGGAGCTGTTTTTT TRBJ2-2 - TRBV19 TRBD2
CASSPRTSGRSLLGNEQFF TGTGCCAGCAGTCCCCGGACTAGCGGGAGGTCCCTCCTTGGCAATGAGCAGTTCTTC TRBJ2-1 - TRBV6-6 TRBD2
CASSLQGGSYNEQFF TGTGCCAGCAGCTTACAGGGAGGGTCCTACAATGAGCAGTTCTTC TRBJ2-1 - TRBV7-3 TRBD2
CASSLNSLSEGEQFF TGTGCCAGCAGTTTAAACTCTCTTAGCGAGGGTGAGCAGTTCTTC TRBJ2-1 - TRBV28 -
CASSDWSTGTQYF TGTGCCAGTAGCGATTGGTCGACGGGGACCCAGTACTTC TRBJ2-5 - TRBV19 -
CASSPPRTGGTLYEQYF TGTGCCAGCAGTCCCCCCCGGACAGGGGGGACCCTCTACGAGCAGTACTTC TRBJ2-7 - TRBV28 TRBD1
CASSLGGLRDRGTYGYTF TGCGCCAGCAGCTTGGGAGGCCTCCGGGACAGGGGAACCTATGGCTACACCTTC TRBJ1-2 once TRBV5-1 TRBD1
CAILADYNEQFF TGTGCCATCCTAGCGGACTACAATGAGCAGTTCTTC TRBJ2-1 - TRBV10-3 TRBD2
CASSIETITQPQHF TGTGCCAGTAGTATAGAGACAATCACTCAGCCCCAGCATTTT TRBJ1-5 - TRBV19 -
CASSQGDLPYGYTF TGTGCCAGCAGCCAGGGGGACCTACCCTATGGCTACACCTTC TRBJ1-2 - TRBV2 TRBD1
CASSPDRGGYEQYF TGTGCCAGCTCACCTGACAGGGGAGGCTACGAGCAGTACTTC TRBJ2-7 - TRBV18 TRBD1
CASSTLMGRYGYTF TGTGCCAGTAGTACCCTTATGGGGAGGTATGGCTACACCTTC TRBJ1-2 - TRBV19 -
CSAVSYEQYF TGCAGCGCCGTTTCCTACGAGCAGTACTTC TRBJ2-7 - TRBV29-1 -
CASSPTGQGDYGYTF TGTGCCAGCTCACCAACGGGACAGGGCGACTATGGCTACACCTTC TRBJ1-2 - TRBV18 TRBD1
CATSDWGSQETQYF TGTGCCACCAGTGATTGGGGCAGCCAAGAGACCCAGTACTTC TRBJ2-5 - TRBV24-1 -
CASSPTYTPNTEAFF TGTGCCAGCTCACCTACATACACACCGAACACTGAAGCTTTCTTT TRBJ1-1 once TRBV18 -
CASSQRRENRNEQFF TGCGCCAGCAGCCAACGGCGGGAGAACCGCAATGAGCAGTTCTTC TRBJ2-1 - TRBV4-1 TRBD2
CASRMTENQPQHF TGTGCCAGCAGAATGACAGAAAATCAGCCCCAGCATTTT TRBJ1-5 - TRBV6-5 -
CASSDPSRDKTFF TGTGCCAGCAGTGACCCCTCCCGGGATAAGACTTTCTTT TRBJ1-1 - TRBV2 -
CAWRGGTGDVGSDTQYF TGTGCCTGGAGGGGAGGAACGGGAGATGTAGGTTCGGATACGCAGTATTTT TRBJ2-3 once TRBV30 -
CASSLNSGGTYNEQFF TGTGCCAGCAGCTTAAATAGCGGGGGGACCTACAATGAGCAGTTCTTC TRBJ2-1 once TRBV7-3 TRBD2
CASSLVLVKGAEAFF TGTGCCAGCAGCTTAGTCCTGGTGAAAGGGGCTGAAGCTTTCTTT TRBJ1-1 - TRBV7-2 -
CASSSGLITGELFF TGTGCCAGCAGCTCAGGACTGATCACCGGGGAGCTGTTTTTT TRBJ2-2 once TRBV11-1 -
CASSQASPAGAGREQFF TGCGCCAGCAGCCAAGCATCCCCAGCGGGGGCCGGGAGAGAGCAGTTCTTC TRBJ2-1 - TRBV4-3 TRBD2
CSALGGTGTSYEQYF TGCAGCGCCTTGGGGGGGACAGGAACCTCCTACGAGCAGTACTTC TRBJ2-7 - TRBV29-1 -
CASSSIYSGRGETQYF TGTGCCAGCAGCTCCATATATAGCGGGAGGGGGGAGACCCAGTACTTC TRBJ2-5 - TRBV6-2/TRBV6-3 TRBD2
CASSPTDPYEQYF TGTGCCAGCAGTCCCACAGATCCCTACGAGCAGTACTTC TRBJ2-7 few TRBV28 -
CASSTRQHSPLHF TGTGCCAGCAGCACCCGACAGCATTCACCCCTCCACTTT TRBJ1-6 - TRBV7-3 -
CSVAGLAGVNEQFF TGCAGCGTGGCGGGACTAGCGGGAGTCAATGAGCAGTTCTTC TRBJ2-1 - TRBV29-1 TRBD2
CASNPTLRYGYTF TGTGCCAGCAATCCGACACTTCGCTATGGCTACACCTTC TRBJ1-2 - TRBV12-3/TRBV12-4 -
CAISEGQGVSTKQYF TGTGCCATCAGTGAGGGACAGGGGGTATCTACGAAGCAGTACTTC TRBJ2-7 - TRBV10-3 TRBD1
CASSTRTGRNQPQHF TGTGCCAGCAGCACCCGGACAGGGCGCAATCAGCCCCAGCATTTT TRBJ1-5 - TRBV7-2 TRBD1
CASSPMRAQGAKNEQFF TGTGCCAGCTCACCAATGAGAGCGCAGGGGGCAAAGAATGAGCAGTTCTTC TRBJ2-1 - TRBV18 TRBD1
CASSNNRAGYTF TGTGCCAGCAGTAACAACAGGGCTGGCTACACCTTC TRBJ1-2 - TRBV6-5 -
CASSQILGQGSRMLLHF TGCGCCAGCAGCCAAATCCTGGGACAGGGAAGTCGGATGCTCCTCCACTTT TRBJ1-6 - TRBV4-1 TRBD1
CAISESRNTEAFF TGTGCCATCAGTGAGTCCAGGAACACTGAAGCTTTCTTT TRBJ1-1 - TRBV10-3 -
CASSSGGQSGNGYTF TGCGCCAGCAGCTCCGGGGGACAGTCGGGGAATGGCTACACCTTC TRBJ1-2 - TRBV5-1 TRBD1
CASSLGGGVTEAFF TGTGCCAGCAGCTTGGGAGGGGGTGTTACTGAAGCTTTCTTT TRBJ1-1 - TRBV5-4 -
CASRLGLHSPLHF TGTGCCAGCAGGTTGGGCCTGCACTCACCCCTCCACTTT TRBJ1-6 - TRBV6-5 -
CASSEVFPGLAGGVEYF TGTGCCAGCAGTGAAGTCTTCCCGGGACTAGCGGGGGGAGTGGAGTACTTC TRBJ2-7 - TRBV6-1 TRBD2
CASSFDPGAYEQYF TGTGCCAGCAGCTTCGATCCCGGGGCCTACGAGCAGTACTTC TRBJ2-7 - TRBV7-9 -
CASSFRDRGLINEKLFF TGTGCCAGCAGCTTTCGGGACAGGGGCCTGATTAATGAAAAACTGTTTTTT TRBJ1-4 - TRBV5-8 TRBD1
CASNQAPNTEAFF TGTGCCAGCAACCAGGCCCCGAACACTGAAGCTTTCTTT TRBJ1-1 - TRBV5-6 -
CASSPLAGGGNEQFF TGCGCCAGCAGCCCCCTAGCGGGGGGAGGGAATGAGCAGTTCTTC TRBJ2-1 - TRBV5-1 TRBD2
CASSSGQDQPQHF TGTGCCAGCAGCTCTGGACAAGATCAGCCCCAGCATTTT TRBJ1-5 - TRBV7-9 -
CASSLQGNQETQYF TGCGCCAGCAGCCTACAGGGTAACCAAGAGACCCAGTACTTC TRBJ2-5 - TRBV5-1 -
CASSQEMVSRGSYEQYF TGCGCCAGCAGCCAGGAAATGGTATCGCGGGGGTCCTACGAGCAGTACTTC TRBJ2-7 - TRBV4-3 TRBD2
CASSPGLAGVDTQYF TGCGCCAGCAGCCCGGGACTAGCGGGGGTGGATACGCAGTATTTT TRBJ2-3 - TRBV4-1 TRBD2
CASSQGIAGVQDEQFF TGTGCCAGCAGCCAAGGGATAGCGGGAGTCCAGGATGAGCAGTTCTTC TRBJ2-1 - TRBV3-1/TRBV3-2 TRBD2
CASSILCWGQTGELFF TGTGCCAGCAGCATATTATGTTGGGGGCAGACCGGGGAGCTGTTTTTT TRBJ2-2 - TRBV21-1 -
CASSRLLAMSNEQFF TGTGCCAGCTCACGGCTACTAGCGATGTCCAATGAGCAGTTCTTC TRBJ2-1 - TRBV18 TRBD2
CASSLGTFRNTIYF TGTGCCAGCAGCTTGGGGACATTTCGAAACACCATATATTTT TRBJ1-3 few TRBV5-6 -
CASRGQNYGYTF TGTGCCAGTAGAGGACAGAACTATGGCTACACCTTC TRBJ1-2 - TRBV19 -
CASRSSQGDGYTF TGTGCCAGCAGATCTAGCCAGGGGGATGGCTACACCTTC TRBJ1-2 - TRBV13 TRBD1
CASSQGFRQGKLGTGELFF TGCGCCAGCAGCCAAGGCTTCAGACAGGGAAAATTAGGCACCGGGGAGCTGTTTTTT TRBJ2-2 - TRBV4-3 TRBD1